This T cell receptor beta chain is from a study of cytomegalovirus exposure and HLA in healthy donors. Looking at the study overall: There were some 380 genotyped donors. Of these, roughly 80% fell in the genetic ancestry cluster associated with self-reported Caucasian donors.

Regarding this clone: Its antigen is unidentified.

Study-wide results and limits: CMV serostatus was the only recorded immune exposure for donors. TCR association rates varied by HLA locus in a later analysis, with DRB1 highest and HLA-C lowest.

PCR primers comprised 60 Vbeta and 13 Jbeta primers. TCRdb's table, derived via immunoSEQ multiplex PCR, lists solely in-frame clones and lacks some. The sample shows approximately 88,000 clones, 60% to 85% of them seen only once. Germline assignment: CDR1 MNHEY and CDR2 SVGAGI. The CDR3 length is 14 residues. With V trimmed by 0 bases and J by 6 bases, 0 bases remained unmatched. This receptor was identified in a man aged 45 to 65 in good health and CMV-seropositive. Input material: PBMCs. The J gene is TRBJ2-3, the V gene TRBV6-5; 10 nucleotides agree with TRBD2. This CDR3 reads CASSYSTSGDTQYF. The CDR3 DNA reads as TGTGCCAGCAGTTACTCGACTAGCGGGGATACGCAGTATTTT.